The 18 T cell receptor beta chains given below trace back to one sample, sequenced in a study of blood T cell repertoires in COVID-19. This table comes from immunoSEQ multiplex PCR, and its TCRdb copy is limited to in-frame clones, with some not included. The sample lists 150,000 to 200,000 clones, more than 85% occurring once. The sequenced material came from peripheral blood. These receptor sequences come from a man aged 65-85 years with active or convalescent COVID-19.

This sequence joins TRBV28 and TRBJ2-5, with a tentative D call TRBD1 (5 bases). CDR1 is MDHEN and CDR2 is SYDVKM in the germline V gene. V was shortened by 6 bases and J by 1 base, with 9 bases between the two germline ends. This CDR3 contains 13 residues. CDR3 coding DNA: TGTGCCAGCAGCCCAGGGTTCCAAGAGACCCAGTACTTC. Translated, it gives CASSPGFQETQYF.

This clone was observed a few times. The V gene is TRBV30, the J gene TRBJ2-3, with a weak D call TRBD2 (6 bases). V lost 5 bases and J lost 0, with 12 bases in between. This CDR3 is 14 amino acids long. Germline assignment: CDR1 GTSNPN and CDR2 SVGIG (reference sequence). CDR3 in DNA: TGTGCCTGGTCGGGAGTTGTTAGCACAGATACGCAGTATTTT. It is translated as CAWSGVVSTDTQYF.

The chain is built from TRBV28 and TRBJ2-7; 8 positions agree with TRBD1. This CDR3 spans 15 amino acids. V trimming: 6 bases; J trimming: 3 bases; junction bases outside the gene matches: 10. Germline values: CDR1 MDHEN, CDR2 SYDVKM. CDR3 protein: CASSPPDRGNYEQYF. Written as DNA, the CDR3 is TGTGCCAGCAGCCCCCCCGACAGGGGCAACTACGAGCAGTACTTC.

This rearrangement joins TRBV3-1 (or the pseudogene TRBV3-2) to TRBJ2-7; TRBD2 matches at 11 bases. Trimming removed 4 bases from V and 6 bases from J; junction bases left unmatched: 5. Germline-derived CDR1 and CDR2 are LGHDT and YNNKEL (reference sequence). The CDR3 length is 14 residues. CDR3 protein: CASSPRLAGFEQYF. CDR3 in DNA: TGTGCCAGCAGCCCCCGACTAGCGGGATTCGAGCAGTACTTC.

The V gene is TRBV27, the J gene TRBJ2-1; 13 positions agree with TRBD2. The CDR3 spans 14 residues. The V and J ends lost 6 bases and 7 bases, in that order; junction bases with no gene match: 3. Germline CDR1 reads MNHEY; CDR2 reads SMNVEV (reference sequence). The CDR3: CASRPGLAGNEQFF. CDR3 sequence (DNA): TGTGCCAGCAGGCCGGGACTAGCGGGGAATGAGCAGTTCTTC.

The chain has TRBV5-1 and TRBJ1-1, with D maybe TRBD1 (6 bases). Per germline, CDR1 SGHRS and CDR2 YFSETQ. The CDR3 runs 14 residues. V lost 3 bases and J 4 bases, leaving 13 bases between the germline ends. In DNA form, the CDR3 reads TGCGCCAGCAGCTGGGGGGGCTTGGGCACTGAAGCTTTCTTT. This encodes CASSWGGLGTEAFF. The entire variable domain, with the rest obtained from reference TRBV5-1 and TRBJ1-1, is as follows: KAGVTQTPRYLIKTRGQQVTLSCSPISGHRSVSWYQQTPGQGLQFLFEYFSETQRNKGNFPGRFSGRQFSNSRSEMNVSTLELGDSALYLCASSWGGLGTEAFFGQGTRLTVV.

The V gene is TRBV28, the J gene TRBJ2-1, with TRBD1 matching 9 bases. Germline assignment: CDR1 MDHEN and CDR2 SYDVKM. The CDR3 is 14 amino acids. V shed 8 bases, J shed 3 bases, and the junction held 5 bases outside the gene matches. CDR3: CASSGQGFYNEQFF. Written as DNA, the CDR3 is TGTGCCAGCTCCGGACAGGGGTTCTACAATGAGCAGTTCTTC.

The V and J genes are TRBV5-6 and TRBJ1-2; D unclear. V was cut by 0 bases and J by 1 base, with 10 bases left in between. The CDR3 has 15 amino acids. Germline-derived CDR1 and CDR2 are SGHDT and YYEEEE. The CDR3 bases are TGTGCCAGCAGCTTGGCGCCAGGTGGTAACTATGGCTACACCTTC. It yields the protein CASSLAPGGNYGYTF.

The V call is TRBV27, the J call TRBJ1-2, with TRBD1 matching 8 bases. Germline V gene data show CDR1 as MNHEY and CDR2 as SMNVEV (reference sequence). V lost 5 bases to trimming and J lost 6 bases; unmatched junction nucleotides: 17. The CDR3 sequence is 17 residues long. The CDR3: CASSPTQSRGRAHGYTF. Here the CDR3 DNA reads TGTGCCAGCAGTCCCACTCAAAGCAGGGGGCGCGCACATGGCTACACCTTC.

The genes are TRBV20-1 and TRBJ2-2, with 9 bases identical to TRBD1. The trim removed 6 bases at V and 5 bases at J, leaving 7 bases unmatched. Germline V lookup: CDR1 DFQATT, CDR2 SNEGSKA (reference sequence). The CDR3 spans 14 residues. In DNA, the CDR3 is TGCAGTGCAAGTCGGGACAGGGTAACCGGGGAGCTGTTTTTT. Translating it yields CSASRDRVTGELFF.

V is TRBV5-6 and J is TRBJ1-5; TRBD1 aligns across 11 bases. CDR1 SGHDT and CDR2 YYEEEE come from the germline V gene. The CDR3 loop spans 17 amino acids. Losses at the gene ends were 5 bases for V and 4 bases for J; bases not matched to a gene: 11. CDR3: CASSSGPGDRGNQPQHF. The DNA of the CDR3 is TGTGCCAGCAGTTCCGGACCTGGGGACAGGGGGAATCAGCCCCAGCATTTT.

The V gene is TRBV6-2 or TRBV6-3, the J gene TRBJ2-1, with TRBD2 matching over 8 bases. The length of the CDR3 is 15 residues. CDR1 is MNHEY, CDR2 SVGEGT, per germline. Trimming cost V 2 bases and J 3 bases; bases outside gene matches: 3. The CDR3 DNA reads TGTGCCAGCAGTTACGGCGGGGGGAACTACAATGAGCAGTTCTTC. Translated: CASSYGGGNYNEQFF.

The genes are TRBV27 and TRBJ1-5, with D possibly matching TRBD1 (6 bases). Between the trimmed V and J ends, which lost 3 bases and 0 bases, there was a span of 12 bases. Germline V gene sequence: CDR1 MNHEY, CDR2 SMNVEV (reference sequence). There are 16 residues in the CDR3. In DNA form, the CDR3 reads TGTGCCAGCAGTTTTGGGACACGATATAGCAATCAGCCCCAGCATTTT. Translated: CASSFGTRYSNQPQHF.

This chain uses TRBV24-1 with TRBJ2-2; TRBD1 matches at 9 bases. The junction had 11 bases not matched to a gene; V was cut back by 5 bases and J by 5 bases. CDR1 is KGHDR and CDR2 is SFDVKD in the germline V gene. The CDR3 spans 17 residues. The CDR3 nucleotides are TGTGCCACCAGTGCGAACCCGGGACAGGGAAGAACCGGGGAGCTGTTTTTT. Its protein product is CATSANPGQGRTGELFF.

Only one count was recorded for this clone. The V gene is TRBV5-1, the J gene TRBJ1-2; TRBD1 is a possible D gene (5 bases). The V gene lost 0 bases and the J gene lost 4 bases, with 7 bases spanning the gap. CDR1 is SGHRS and CDR2 is YFSETQ in the germline V gene. The CDR3 is 13 amino acids. The CDR3 protein is CASSLDRTYGYTF. CDR3 sequence (DNA): TGCGCCAGCAGCTTGGACAGGACCTATGGCTACACCTTC. The variable domain in full, with the rest retrieved from reference TRBV5-1 and TRBJ1-2, is KAGVTQTPRYLIKTRGQQVTLSCSPISGHRSVSWYQQTPGQGLQFLFEYFSETQRNKGNFPGRFSGRQFSNSRSEMNVSTLELGDSALYLCASSLDRTYGYTFGSGTRLTVV.

The chain is built from TRBV11-2 and TRBJ2-2; possible D gene TRBD2, 6 bases. This CDR3 is built from 15 residues. With 3 bases removed from V and 6 bases from J, the gap between germline ends came to 14 bases. Germline loops: CDR1 SGHAT, CDR2 FQNNGV. The CDR3 here is CASSFYRRGAGELFF. The CDR3, as DNA: TGTGCCAGCAGCTTTTATAGGCGGGGCGCCGGGGAGCTGTTTTTT.

V usage is TRBV25-1 and J usage is TRBJ1-2; the match to TRBD1 covers 7 bases. Germline CDR1 reads MGHDK; CDR2 reads SYGVNS. CDR3 length equals 13 residues. With 5 bases clipped from V and 6 bases from J, the junction kept 6 bases outside the gene matches. CDR3 bases: TGTGCCAGCAGTCTCGGGACAGTACATGGCTACACCTTC. As protein: CASSLGTVHGYTF.

V usage is TRBV12-3 or TRBV12-4 and J usage is TRBJ2-7; 9 bases agree with TRBD2. The V segment lost 6 bases and the J segment 0 bases; nucleotides outside the gene matches: 0. This CDR3 is built from 13 residues. The CDR3 reads CASRTSGSYEQYF. CDR3 nucleotides: TGTGCCAGCAGGACTAGCGGCTCCTACGAGCAGTACTTC.